This T cell receptor (beta chain) is drawn from a study of T cell clones after liver transplantation. Across the study: Third-party-reactive TCRbeta sequences from pre-transplant mixed lymphocyte reactions served as antigen-independent comparators.

This table comes from immunoSEQ multiplex PCR, and its TCRdb copy is limited to in-frame clones, with some not included. The sample lists 4,500 to 6,500 clones; 30% to 35% were seen once. Findings of the study overall: Low donor cell numbers restricted donor-reactive repertoire measurement in a couple of subjects. Small, mixed patient groups and varying post-transplant times limit these conclusions.

CDR3 size: 14 residues. The germline CDR1 and CDR2 sequences are SEHNR and FQNEAQ (reference sequence). Trimming pared 4 bases from V and 8 bases from J, leaving 17 bases between. Of note for this clone: The antigen is not known.

TCRbeta sequences of proliferating CFSE-low MLR cells were labeled alloreactive. Graft donor PBMCs, splenocytes, lymph-node cells, or third-party PBMCs stimulated pre-transplant recipient cells. J is TRBJ1-1 and V is TRBV7-9; D gene unclear. The origin of this receptor is a human patient who received a liver transplant. Part of the T cell pool may stem from the graft donor. The sequencing input was CD4+ T cells from cultured PBMCs. This CDR3 is CASSSLREQSEAFF. The CDR3 DNA is TGTGCCAGCAGCTCCCTAAGGGAGCAGAGCGAAGCTTTCTTT.